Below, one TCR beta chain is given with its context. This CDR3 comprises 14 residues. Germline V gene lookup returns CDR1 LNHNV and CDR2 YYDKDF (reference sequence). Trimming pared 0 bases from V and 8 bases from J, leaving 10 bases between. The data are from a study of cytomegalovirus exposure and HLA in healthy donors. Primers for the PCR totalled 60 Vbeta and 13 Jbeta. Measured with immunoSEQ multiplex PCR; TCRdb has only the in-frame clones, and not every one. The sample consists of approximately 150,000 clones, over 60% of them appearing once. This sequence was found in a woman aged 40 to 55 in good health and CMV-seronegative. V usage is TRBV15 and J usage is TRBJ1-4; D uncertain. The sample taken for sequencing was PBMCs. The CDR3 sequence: CATSREGTTEKLFF. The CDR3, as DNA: TGTGCCACCAGCAGAGAGGGCACCACGGAAAAACTGTTTTTT.